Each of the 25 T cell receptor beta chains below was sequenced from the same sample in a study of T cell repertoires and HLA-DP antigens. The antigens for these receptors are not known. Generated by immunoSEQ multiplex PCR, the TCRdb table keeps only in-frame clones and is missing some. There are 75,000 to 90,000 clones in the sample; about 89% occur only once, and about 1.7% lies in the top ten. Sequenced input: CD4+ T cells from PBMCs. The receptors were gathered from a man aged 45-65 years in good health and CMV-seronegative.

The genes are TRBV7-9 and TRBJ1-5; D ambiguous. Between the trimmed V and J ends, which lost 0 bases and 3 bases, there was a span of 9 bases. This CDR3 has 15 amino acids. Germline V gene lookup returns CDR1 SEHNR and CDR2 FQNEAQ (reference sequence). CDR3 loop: CASSLASGPNQPQHF. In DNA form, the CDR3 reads TGTGCCAGCAGCTTAGCCAGTGGACCCAATCAGCCCCAGCATTTT.

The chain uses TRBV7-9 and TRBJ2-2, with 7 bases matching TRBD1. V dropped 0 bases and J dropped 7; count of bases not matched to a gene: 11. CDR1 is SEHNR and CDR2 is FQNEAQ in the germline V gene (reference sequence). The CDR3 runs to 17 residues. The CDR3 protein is CASSLARGQFVGGELFF. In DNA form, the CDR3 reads TGTGCCAGCAGCTTAGCGAGGGGACAGTTCGTTGGCGGGGAGCTGTTTTTT.

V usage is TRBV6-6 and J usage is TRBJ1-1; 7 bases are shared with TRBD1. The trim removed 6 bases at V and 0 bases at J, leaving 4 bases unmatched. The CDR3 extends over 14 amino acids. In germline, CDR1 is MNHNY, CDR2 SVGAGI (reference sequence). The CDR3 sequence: CASRTTGMNTEAFF. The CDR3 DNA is TGTGCCAGCAGGACGACAGGGATGAACACTGAAGCTTTCTTT.

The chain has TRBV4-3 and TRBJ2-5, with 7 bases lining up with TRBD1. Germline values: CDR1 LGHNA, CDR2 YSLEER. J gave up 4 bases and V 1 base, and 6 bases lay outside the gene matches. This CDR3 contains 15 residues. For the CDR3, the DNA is TGCGCCAGCAGCCAAGTCACAGGGGCGGGAGAGACCCAGTACTTC. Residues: CASSQVTGAGETQYF.

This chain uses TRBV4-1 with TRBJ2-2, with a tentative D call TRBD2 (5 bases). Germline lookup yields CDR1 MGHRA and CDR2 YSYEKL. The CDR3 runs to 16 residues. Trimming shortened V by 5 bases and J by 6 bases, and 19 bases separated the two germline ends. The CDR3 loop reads CASSSFGMRRSGELFF. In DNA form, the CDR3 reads TGCGCCAGCAGCTCGTTCGGGATGAGGCGCTCCGGGGAGCTGTTTTTT.

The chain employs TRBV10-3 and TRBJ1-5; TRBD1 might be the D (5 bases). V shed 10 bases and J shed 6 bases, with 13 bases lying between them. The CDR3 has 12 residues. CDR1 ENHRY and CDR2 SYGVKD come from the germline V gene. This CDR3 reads CATGLGGQPQHF. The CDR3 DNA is TGTGCCACAGGGTTGGGGGGTCAGCCCCAGCATTTT.

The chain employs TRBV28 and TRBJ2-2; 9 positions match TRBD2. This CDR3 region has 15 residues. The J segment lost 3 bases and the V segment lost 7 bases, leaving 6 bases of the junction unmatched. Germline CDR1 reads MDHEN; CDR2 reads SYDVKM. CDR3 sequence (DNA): TGTGCCAGCACCGTAGCGGGAGCGGACACCGGGGAGCTGTTTTTT. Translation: CASTVAGADTGELFF. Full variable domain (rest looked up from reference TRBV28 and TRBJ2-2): DVKVTQSSRYLVKRTGEKVFLECVQDMDHENMFWYRQDPGLGLRLIYFSYDVKMKEKGDIPEGYSVSREKKERFSLILESASTNQTSMYLCASTVAGADTGELFFGEGSRLTVL.

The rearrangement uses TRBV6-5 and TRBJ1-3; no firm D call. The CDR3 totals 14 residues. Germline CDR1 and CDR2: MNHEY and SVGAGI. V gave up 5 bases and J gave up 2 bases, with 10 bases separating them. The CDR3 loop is CASSDRGAGNTIYF. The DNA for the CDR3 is TGTGCCAGCAGTGATCGGGGTGCTGGAAACACCATATATTTT.

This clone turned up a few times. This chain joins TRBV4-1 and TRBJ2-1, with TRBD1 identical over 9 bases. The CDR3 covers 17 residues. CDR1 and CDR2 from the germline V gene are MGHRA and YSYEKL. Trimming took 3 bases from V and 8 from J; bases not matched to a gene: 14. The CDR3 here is CASSQAPGQGLGDEQFF. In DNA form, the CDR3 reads TGCGCCAGCAGCCAGGCGCCCGGACAGGGGCTTGGGGATGAGCAGTTCTTC.

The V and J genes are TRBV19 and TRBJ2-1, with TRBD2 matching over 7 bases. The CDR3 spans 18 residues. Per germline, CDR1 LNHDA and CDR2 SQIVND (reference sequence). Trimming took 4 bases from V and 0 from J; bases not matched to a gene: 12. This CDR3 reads CASSRSPVAGSSYNEQFF. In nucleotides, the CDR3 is TGTGCCAGTAGTAGATCCCCGGTAGCGGGTAGCTCCTACAATGAGCAGTTCTTC.

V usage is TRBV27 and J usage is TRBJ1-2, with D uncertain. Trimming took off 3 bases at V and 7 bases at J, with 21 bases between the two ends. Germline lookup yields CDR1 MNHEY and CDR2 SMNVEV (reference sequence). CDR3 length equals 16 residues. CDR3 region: CASSFRPPEGAGGYTF. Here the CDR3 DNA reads TGTGCCAGCAGTTTCCGCCCTCCTGAGGGCGCGGGTGGCTACACCTTC.

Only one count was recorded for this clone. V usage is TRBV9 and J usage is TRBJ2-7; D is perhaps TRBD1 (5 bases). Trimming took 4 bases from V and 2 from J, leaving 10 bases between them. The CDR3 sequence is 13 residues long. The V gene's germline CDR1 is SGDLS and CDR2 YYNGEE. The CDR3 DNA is TGTGCCAGCAGCCCTGACAGCCCCTACGAGCAGTACTTC. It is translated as CASSPDSPYEQYF. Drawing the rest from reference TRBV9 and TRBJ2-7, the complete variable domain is DSGVTQTPKHLITATGQRVTLRCSPRSGDLSVYWYQQSLDQGLQFLIQYYNGEERAKGNILERFSAQQFPDLHSELNLSSLELGDSALYFCASSPDSPYEQYFGPGTRLTVT.

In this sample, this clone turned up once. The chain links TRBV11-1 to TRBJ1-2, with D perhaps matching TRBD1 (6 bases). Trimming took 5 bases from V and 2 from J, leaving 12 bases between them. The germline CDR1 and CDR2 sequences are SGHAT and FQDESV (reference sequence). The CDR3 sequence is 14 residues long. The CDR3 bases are TGTGCCAGCAGCCCAGCCGGACAGAACTATGGCTACACCTTC. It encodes CASSPAGQNYGYTF.

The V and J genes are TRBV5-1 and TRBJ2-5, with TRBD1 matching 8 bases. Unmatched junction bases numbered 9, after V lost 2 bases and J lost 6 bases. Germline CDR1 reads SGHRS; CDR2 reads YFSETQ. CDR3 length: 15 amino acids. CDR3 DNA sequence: TGCGCCAGCAGCTTATTACAGGGGGATAGGCAGACCCAGTACTTC. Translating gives CASSLLQGDRQTQYF.

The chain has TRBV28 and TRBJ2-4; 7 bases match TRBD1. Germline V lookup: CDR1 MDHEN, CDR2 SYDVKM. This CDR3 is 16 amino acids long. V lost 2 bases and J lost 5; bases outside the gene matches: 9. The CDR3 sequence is CASSLGAGTAENIQYF. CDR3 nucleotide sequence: TGTGCCAGCAGTTTAGGGGCCGGGACAGCGGAAAACATTCAGTACTTC.

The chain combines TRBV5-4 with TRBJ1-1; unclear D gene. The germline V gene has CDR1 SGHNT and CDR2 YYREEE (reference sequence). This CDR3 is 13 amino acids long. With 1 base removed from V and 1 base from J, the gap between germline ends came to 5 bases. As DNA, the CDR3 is TGTGCCAGCAGCTTGCCCCCGAACACTGAAGCTTTCTTT. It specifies CASSLPPNTEAFF.

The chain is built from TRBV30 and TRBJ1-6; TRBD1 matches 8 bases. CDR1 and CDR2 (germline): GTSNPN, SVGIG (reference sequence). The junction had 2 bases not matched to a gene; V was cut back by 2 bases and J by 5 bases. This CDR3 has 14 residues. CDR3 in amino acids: CAWSLDRDNSPLHF. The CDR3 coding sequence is TGTGCCTGGAGTTTGGACAGGGATAATTCACCCCTCCACTTT.

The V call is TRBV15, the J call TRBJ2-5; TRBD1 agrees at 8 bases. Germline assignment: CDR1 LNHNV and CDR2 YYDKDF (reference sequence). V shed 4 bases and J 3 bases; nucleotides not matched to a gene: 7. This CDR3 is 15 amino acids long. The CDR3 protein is CATSKQGQAEETQYF. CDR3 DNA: TGTGCCACCAGCAAACAGGGACAGGCCGAAGAGACCCAGTACTTC.

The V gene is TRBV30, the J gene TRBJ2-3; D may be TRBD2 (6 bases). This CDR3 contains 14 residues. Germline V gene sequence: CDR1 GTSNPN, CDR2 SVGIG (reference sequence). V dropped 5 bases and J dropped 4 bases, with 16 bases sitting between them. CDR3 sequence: CAWGGLLMSDTQYF. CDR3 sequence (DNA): TGTGCCTGGGGGGGACTCCTGATGTCAGATACGCAGTATTTT.

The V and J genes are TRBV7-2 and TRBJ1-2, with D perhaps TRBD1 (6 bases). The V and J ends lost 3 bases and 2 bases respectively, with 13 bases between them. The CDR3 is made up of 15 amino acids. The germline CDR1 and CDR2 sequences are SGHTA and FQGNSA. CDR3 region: CASSFQNRVNYGYTF. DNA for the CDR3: TGTGCCAGCAGCTTTCAGAACAGGGTAAACTATGGCTACACCTTC.

CDR3 loop: CASSDRQGGGYTF. The CDR3 nucleotides are TGTGCCAGCAGTGACCGACAAGGCGGTGGCTACACCTTC. V usage is TRBV6-1 and J usage is TRBJ1-2; no clear D. The CDR3 contains 13 residues. Trimming took 3 bases from V and 7 from J, leaving 12 bases between them. Germline V gene data show CDR1 as MNHNS and CDR2 as SASEGT.

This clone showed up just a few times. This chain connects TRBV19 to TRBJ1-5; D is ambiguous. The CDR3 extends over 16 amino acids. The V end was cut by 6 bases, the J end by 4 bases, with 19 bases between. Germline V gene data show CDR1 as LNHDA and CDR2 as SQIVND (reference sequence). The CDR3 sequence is CASSLRLTAANQPQHF. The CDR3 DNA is TGTGCCAGTAGCTTAAGACTGACCGCGGCAAATCAGCCCCAGCATTTT.

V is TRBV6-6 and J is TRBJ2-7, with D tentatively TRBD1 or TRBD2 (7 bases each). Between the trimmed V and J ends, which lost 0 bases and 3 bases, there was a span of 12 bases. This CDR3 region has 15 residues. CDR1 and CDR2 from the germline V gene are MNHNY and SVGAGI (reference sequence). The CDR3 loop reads CASSYSTGRDYEQYF. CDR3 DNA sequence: TGTGCCAGCAGTTACTCGACAGGGAGGGACTACGAGCAGTACTTC.

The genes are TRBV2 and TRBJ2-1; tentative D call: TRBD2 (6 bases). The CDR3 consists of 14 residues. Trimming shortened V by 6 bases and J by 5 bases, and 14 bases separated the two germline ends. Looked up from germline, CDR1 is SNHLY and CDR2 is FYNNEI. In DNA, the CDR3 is TGTGCCAGCAGACGGGAGACGGGGAACAATGAGCAGTTCTTC. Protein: CASRRETGNNEQFF.

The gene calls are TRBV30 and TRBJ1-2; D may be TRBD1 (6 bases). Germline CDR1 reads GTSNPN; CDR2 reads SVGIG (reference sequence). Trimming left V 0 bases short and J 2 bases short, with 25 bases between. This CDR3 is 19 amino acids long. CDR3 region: CAWSVNFAQTGRANYGYTF. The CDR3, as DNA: TGTGCCTGGAGTGTAAATTTTGCCCAAACAGGGAGGGCCAACTATGGCTACACCTTC.